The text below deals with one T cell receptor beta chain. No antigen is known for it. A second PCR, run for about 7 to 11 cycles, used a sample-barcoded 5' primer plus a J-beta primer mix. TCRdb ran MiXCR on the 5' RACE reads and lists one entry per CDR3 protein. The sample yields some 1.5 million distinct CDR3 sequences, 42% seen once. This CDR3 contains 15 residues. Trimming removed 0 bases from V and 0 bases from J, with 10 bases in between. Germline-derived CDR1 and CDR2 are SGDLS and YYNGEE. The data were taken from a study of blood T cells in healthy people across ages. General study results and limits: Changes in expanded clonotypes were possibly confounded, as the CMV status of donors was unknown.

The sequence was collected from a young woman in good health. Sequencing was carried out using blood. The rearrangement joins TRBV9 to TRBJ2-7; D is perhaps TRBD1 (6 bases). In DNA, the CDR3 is TGTGCCAGCAGCGTAGCGGGACACCTCTCCTACGAGCAGTACTTC. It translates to CASSVAGHLSYEQYF.